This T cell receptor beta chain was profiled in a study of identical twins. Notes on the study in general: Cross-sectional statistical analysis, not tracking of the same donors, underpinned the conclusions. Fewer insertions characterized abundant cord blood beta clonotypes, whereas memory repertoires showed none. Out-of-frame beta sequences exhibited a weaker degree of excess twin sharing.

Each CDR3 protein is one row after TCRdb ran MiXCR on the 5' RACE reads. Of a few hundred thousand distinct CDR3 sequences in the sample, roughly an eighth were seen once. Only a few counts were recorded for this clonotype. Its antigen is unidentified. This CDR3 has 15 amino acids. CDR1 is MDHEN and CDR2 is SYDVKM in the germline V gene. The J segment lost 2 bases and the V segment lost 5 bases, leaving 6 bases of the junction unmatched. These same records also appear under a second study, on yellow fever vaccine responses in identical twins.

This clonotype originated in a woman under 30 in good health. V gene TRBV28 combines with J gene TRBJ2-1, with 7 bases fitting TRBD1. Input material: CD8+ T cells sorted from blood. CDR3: CASSLPGQPYNEQFF. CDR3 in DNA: TGTGCCAGCAGTCTACCGGGACAGCCCTACAATGAGCAGTTCTTC.